This T cell receptor (beta chain) emerged from a study of blood T cell repertoires in COVID-19. The wider study: There were acute and convalescent COVID-19 samples, and they came from the United States, Italy and Spain.

V was clipped by 4 bases and J by 1 base, with 14 bases between them. Germline loops: CDR1 LGHDT, CDR2 YNNKEL (reference sequence). CDR3 length equals 16 residues. Original processing notes: Reference gene primer amplification in the assay estimated nucleated cell counts. Profiling relied on immunoSEQ multiplex PCR, and the TCRdb table lists in-frame clones only, not all of them. That table furnishes V, J and clone size, whereas the DNA furnished D and trimming. The sample carries about 89,000 clones, more than 60% recorded once. This clonotype was obtained from a human donor in a cohort sampled during active COVID-19. Sequences were obtained from peripheral blood. J is TRBJ2-1 and V is TRBV3-1 (or the pseudogene TRBV3-2); possibly TRBD1 for D (7 bases). Here the CDR3 reads CASSRQTGRSYNEQFF. The CDR3 DNA reads as TGTGCCAGCAGCCGCCAGACAGGGAGGTCCTACAATGAGCAGTTCTTC.